This T cell receptor (beta chain) was sequenced in a study of cytomegalovirus exposure and HLA in healthy donors. It was with 60 Vbeta and 13 Jbeta primers that the PCR ran. Only in-frame clones appear in the TCRdb table, and some are missing; sequencing was by immunoSEQ multiplex PCR. The data hold roughly 200,000 clones, with roughly 80% observed a single time. With V trimmed by 4 bases and J by 4 bases, 3 bases remained unmatched. Germline V lookup: CDR1 SGHVS, CDR2 FNYEAQ. The CDR3 runs to 13 residues. As for this clone: Its antigen is currently unknown.

Study-wide findings and caveats: Differences between HLA loci emerged in a later analysis of TCR association rates, with DRB1 most and HLA-C fewest. The availability of immune exposure information extended only to CMV serostatus.

The sequence was collected from a woman in her twenties or thirties in good health and CMV-seropositive. The specimen was PBMCs. The chain couples TRBV7-6 to TRBJ1-1, with TRBD1 matching 7 bases. For the CDR3, the DNA is TGTGCCAGCAGCTACCGACAGGGCACTGAAGCTTTCTTT. It translates to CASSYRQGTEAFF.